Listed here are 20 T cell receptor beta chains from one sample, sequenced in a study of blood T cell repertoires in COVID-19. Assay: immunoSEQ multiplex PCR; the TCRdb copy retains only in-frame clones and omits some. Among 450,000 to 500,000 clones listed, 80% to 90% were seen once. Specimen: peripheral blood. The source of these receptors is a human donor in a cohort sampled during active COVID-19.

This sequence joins TRBV7-2 and TRBJ2-7; D is possibly TRBD2 (6 bases). V was cut by 0 bases and J by 2 bases, with 20 bases left in between. This CDR3 spans 18 amino acids. Germline V gene data show CDR1 as SGHTA and CDR2 as FQGNSA. CDR3 coding DNA: TGTGCCAGCAGCTTAGCGGAGCGAGGTGGGAGGTCCCCCTACGAGCAGTACTTC. Its translation: CASSLAERGGRSPYEQYF. Together with reference TRBV7-2 and TRBJ2-7, the CDR3 gives the full variable domain: GAGVSQSPSNKVTEKGKDVELRCDPISGHTALYWYRQSLGQGLEFLIYFQGNSAPDKSGLPSDRFSAERTGGSVSTLTIQRTQQEDSAVYLCASSLAERGGRSPYEQYFGPGTRLTVT.

The rearrangement links TRBV5-1 to TRBJ2-6; D is undetermined. V was trimmed by 4 bases and J by 4 bases, leaving 12 bases between them. CDR3 length equals 15 residues. CDR1 SGHRS and CDR2 YFSETQ come from the germline V gene. The CDR3 region is CASSVLETGANVLTF. For the CDR3, the DNA is TGCGCCAGCAGCGTGCTGGAGACCGGGGCCAACGTCCTGACTTTC.

This clone was observed a handful of times. This chain links TRBV5-1 with TRBJ1-1; 7 positions agree with TRBD1. CDR3 length: 14 amino acids. Germline V lookup: CDR1 SGHRS, CDR2 YFSETQ. V gave up 4 bases and J gave up 2 bases; unmatched junction bases: 5. CDR3 residues: CASSGHRGNTEAFF. The CDR3 DNA reads TGCGCCAGCAGCGGCCACAGGGGAAACACTGAAGCTTTCTTT.

The chain links TRBV7-9 to TRBJ1-5; the match to TRBD1 covers 8 bases. Germline trimming cut 4 bases from V and 5 bases from J; bases unmatched to any gene: 4. CDR1 is SEHNR, CDR2 FQNEAQ, per germline (reference sequence). CDR3 length equals 14 residues. DNA for the CDR3: TGTGCCAGCAGCTCCGGACAGGGCCATCAGCCCCAGCATTTT. This gives the protein CASSSGQGHQPQHF. Drawing the rest from reference TRBV7-9 and TRBJ1-5, the complete variable domain is DTGVSQNPRHKITKRGQNVTFRCDPISEHNRLYWYRQTLGQGPEFLTYFQNEAQLEKSRLLSDRFSAERPKGSFSTLEIQRTEQGDSAMYLCASSSGQGHQPQHFGDGTRLSIL.

This clone was recorded once. CDR3 residues: CASSLVGQGAYNQPQHF. The CDR3 nucleotides read TGTGCCAGCAGCTTAGTGGGACAGGGGGCTTACAATCAGCCCCAGCATTTT. V is TRBV7-2 and J is TRBJ1-5, with 12 bases aligning to TRBD1. V shed 1 base and J 3 bases; nucleotides not matched to a gene: 4. This CDR3 spans 17 amino acids. Germline values: CDR1 SGHTA, CDR2 FQGNSA.

This rearrangement joins TRBV5-6 to TRBJ1-2; D possibly corresponds to TRBD1 (6 bases). The CDR3 runs to 14 residues. The V end lost 5 bases, the J end lost 4 bases, and 15 bases lay between the germline ends. From germline, CDR1 is SGHDT and CDR2 YYEEEE. This CDR3 reads CASSQGRDVYGYTF. Here the CDR3 DNA reads TGTGCCAGCAGTCAGGGGAGGGACGTCTATGGCTACACCTTC.

The J gene is TRBJ1-5, the V gene TRBV9, with D possibly being TRBD1 (6 bases). The CDR3 has 17 residues. Looked up from germline, CDR1 is SGDLS and CDR2 is YYNGEE. The V gene lost 2 bases and the J gene lost 0 bases, with 15 bases spanning the gap. This CDR3 is CASSVRRQANSNQPQHF. Here the CDR3 DNA reads TGTGCCAGCAGCGTTCGACGACAGGCGAATAGCAATCAGCCCCAGCATTTT.

A few counts support this clone. The V gene is TRBV19, the J gene TRBJ1-2; 8 bases align to TRBD1. This CDR3 is built from 15 residues. The junction had 9 bases not matched to a gene; V was cut back by 3 bases and J by 6 bases. Per germline, CDR1 LNHDA and CDR2 SQIVND (reference sequence). The CDR3 DNA follows: TGTGCCAGTAGTATGGAGACAGGGGCAAGAAATGGCTACACCTTC. Its translation is CASSMETGARNGYTF. Filled out from reference TRBV19 and TRBJ1-2, the complete variable domain reads DGGITQSPKYLFRKEGQNVTLSCEQNLNHDAMYWYRQDPGQGLRLIYYSQIVNDFQKGDIAEGYSVSREKKESFPLTVTSAQKNPTAFYLCASSMETGARNGYTFGSGTRLTVV.

This sequence joins TRBV9 and TRBJ1-2, with 8 bases matching TRBD1. J was trimmed by 7 bases and V by 6 bases; bases with no gene match: 8. The CDR3 runs 13 residues. Germline lookup yields CDR1 SGDLS and CDR2 YYNGEE. CDR3 sequence: CASTYDRGGGYTF. CDR3 nucleotides: TGTGCCAGCACCTATGACAGGGGTGGTGGCTACACCTTC. The full variable domain, with the rest looked up from reference TRBV9 and TRBJ1-2, is DSGVTQTPKHLITATGQRVTLRCSPRSGDLSVYWYQQSLDQGLQFLIQYYNGEERAKGNILERFSAQQFPDLHSELNLSSLELGDSALYFCASTYDRGGGYTFGSGTRLTVV.

This clone came up a few times. Additional DNA sequences in this sample encode the identical CDR3. The V gene is TRBV3-1 (or the pseudogene TRBV3-2), the J gene TRBJ2-1, with a tentative D call TRBD2 (6 bases). V lost 4 bases, J lost 5 bases, and 9 bases lay in between. CDR1 and CDR2 (germline): LGHDT, YNNKEL (reference sequence). The CDR3 has 13 amino acids. The CDR3 bases are TGTGCCAGCAGCCCGCCGGGGGACAATGAGCAGTTCTTC. It yields the protein CASSPPGDNEQFF.

This clone appeared once. V usage is TRBV3-1 (or the pseudogene TRBV3-2) and J usage is TRBJ1-4; D uncertain. This CDR3 is 14 amino acids long. V dropped 4 bases and J dropped 4 bases, with 10 bases sitting between them. Germline CDR1 reads LGHDT; CDR2 reads YNNKEL (reference sequence). For the CDR3, the DNA is TGTGCCAGCAGCCTAAAACCGGGTAATGAAAAACTGTTTTTT. It encodes CASSLKPGNEKLFF.

This clone was recorded only once. V is TRBV9 and J is TRBJ1-4, with D uncertain. With 2 bases removed from V and 4 bases from J, the gap between germline ends came to 21 bases. The CDR3 is 18 residues long. Germline CDR1 is SGDLS and CDR2 is YYNGEE. CDR3 loop: CASSVRPLPGSGNEKLFF. The CDR3 bases are TGTGCCAGCAGCGTCAGACCCCTACCCGGGTCGGGTAATGAAAAACTGTTTTTT.

The V call is TRBV5-6, the J call TRBJ1-2; maybe TRBD1 (6 bases). Per germline, CDR1 SGHDT and CDR2 YYEEEE. The CDR3 loop spans 14 amino acids. V lost 0 bases to trimming and J lost 2 bases, with 8 bases between them. The DNA for the CDR3 is TGTGCCAGCAGCTTGGACACAGGGAACTATGGCTACACCTTC. Amino acids: CASSLDTGNYGYTF. Full variable domain (remainder filled in from reference TRBV5-6 and TRBJ1-2): DAGVTQSPTHLIKTRGQQVTLRCSPKSGHDTVSWYQQALGQGPQFIFQYYEEEERQRGNFPDRFSGHQFPNYSSELNVNALLLGDSALYLCASSLDTGNYGYTFGSGTRLTVV.

This clone has only one observation. V is TRBV4-1 and J is TRBJ2-1, with 8 bases aligning to TRBD1. Trimming at V came to 6 bases and at J to 0 bases, leaving 4 bases not matched to a gene. Germline CDR1 and CDR2: MGHRA and YSYEKL. The CDR3 is made up of 15 amino acids. In DNA, the CDR3 is TGCGCCAGCAGAGTAGGGACAGGCTCCTACAATGAGCAGTTCTTC. Amino acid sequence: CASRVGTGSYNEQFF.

The chain carries TRBV27 and TRBJ2-1; 10 bases agree with TRBD1. V shed 8 bases and J 5 bases; nucleotides not matched to a gene: 12. The CDR3 sequence is 16 residues long. Germline CDR1 reads MNHEY; CDR2 reads SMNVEV (reference sequence). CDR3 region: CASFNLGQGSHNEQFF. The CDR3, as DNA: TGTGCCAGCTTTAACCTGGGACAGGGGAGCCACAATGAGCAGTTCTTC.

The rearrangement links TRBV7-2 to TRBJ2-7; 8 bases line up with TRBD2. The CDR3 length is 14 residues. The germline V gene has CDR1 SGHTA and CDR2 FQGNSA. V lost 4 bases, J lost 2 bases, and 4 bases stayed unmatched. CDR3 amino acids: CASSSPGLAYEQYF. DNA of the CDR3: TGTGCCAGCAGCTCGCCGGGACTAGCCTACGAGCAGTACTTC.

V usage is TRBV5-1 and J usage is TRBJ2-1; no clear D. The germline CDR1 and CDR2 sequences are SGHRS and YFSETQ. Trimming removed 0 bases at V and 5 bases at J, with 6 bases between. The CDR3 is 13 residues long. CDR3 loop: CASSLDSHNEQFF. The CDR3, as DNA: TGCGCCAGCAGCTTGGACAGTCACAATGAGCAGTTCTTC.

CDR3 amino acids: CASRMGAANTGELFF. In DNA form, the CDR3 reads TGTGCCAGCAGGATGGGGGCGGCGAACACCGGGGAGCTGTTTTTT. The gene calls are TRBV7-9 and TRBJ2-2; D possibly corresponds to TRBD1 (6 bases). Per germline, CDR1 SEHNR and CDR2 FQNEAQ (reference sequence). V was pared by 6 bases and J by 0 bases, with 11 bases between. CDR3 length equals 15 residues.

The rearrangement joins TRBV7-9 to TRBJ2-7; TRBD1 aligns across 8 bases. V trimming: 7 bases; J trimming: 5 bases; junction bases outside the gene matches: 7. The CDR3 totals 13 residues. The germline CDR1 and CDR2 sequences are SEHNR and FQNEAQ (reference sequence). The CDR3 reads CASTRTGSHEQYF. The DNA of the CDR3 is TGTGCCAGCACCCGGACAGGGTCACACGAGCAGTACTTC.

CDR3 sequence: CASSYDSGTAGNQPQHF. CDR3 in DNA: TGTGCCAGCAGCTATGATTCCGGGACAGCAGGCAATCAGCCCCAGCATTTT. The chain joins TRBV9 to TRBJ1-5; 7 nucleotides agree with TRBD1. Germline lookup yields CDR1 SGDLS and CDR2 YYNGEE. The V and J ends lost 4 bases and 2 bases, in that order; junction bases with no gene match: 12. The CDR3 length is 17 residues.